This T cell receptor (beta chain) was found in a study of blood T cell repertoires in COVID-19. Study as a whole: Researchers got acute and convalescent COVID-19 samples from the United States, Italy and Spain.

Sequencing used immunoSEQ multiplex PCR; TCRdb keeps in-frame clones, though not all of them. The profile covers some 150,000 clones, with more than 85% appearing a single time and over 2.5% taken by the ten largest. The CDR3 covers 13 residues. Germline lookup yields CDR1 SGHNT and CDR2 YYREEE (reference sequence). The V gene lost 0 bases and the J gene lost 1 base, with 4 bases spanning the gap. The rearrangement joins TRBV5-4 to TRBJ1-2; D gene unclear. The source material was peripheral blood. This TCR derives from a man aged 55 to 70 with active or convalescent COVID-19. The CDR3 is CASSLVLNYGYTF. DNA of the CDR3: TGTGCCAGCAGCTTGGTCCTTAACTATGGCTACACCTTC. The complete variable domain, with remaining parts taken from reference TRBV5-4 and TRBJ1-2, reads ETGVTQSPTHLIKTRGQQVTLRCSSQSGHNTVSWYQQALGQGPQFIFQYYREEENGRGNFPPRFSGLQFPNYSSELNVNALELDDSALYLCASSLVLNYGYTFGSGTRLTVV.